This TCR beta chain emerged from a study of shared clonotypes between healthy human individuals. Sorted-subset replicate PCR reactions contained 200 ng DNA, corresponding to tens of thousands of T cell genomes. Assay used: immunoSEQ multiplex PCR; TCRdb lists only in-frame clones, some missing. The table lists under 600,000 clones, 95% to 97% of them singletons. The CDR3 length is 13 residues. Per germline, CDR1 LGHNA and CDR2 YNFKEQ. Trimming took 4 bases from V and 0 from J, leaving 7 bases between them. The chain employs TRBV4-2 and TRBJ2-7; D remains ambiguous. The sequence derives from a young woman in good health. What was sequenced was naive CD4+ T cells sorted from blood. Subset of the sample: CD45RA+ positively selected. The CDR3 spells CASSPSTSYEQYF. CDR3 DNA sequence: TGTGCCAGCAGCCCCTCCACCTCCTACGAGCAGTACTTC.